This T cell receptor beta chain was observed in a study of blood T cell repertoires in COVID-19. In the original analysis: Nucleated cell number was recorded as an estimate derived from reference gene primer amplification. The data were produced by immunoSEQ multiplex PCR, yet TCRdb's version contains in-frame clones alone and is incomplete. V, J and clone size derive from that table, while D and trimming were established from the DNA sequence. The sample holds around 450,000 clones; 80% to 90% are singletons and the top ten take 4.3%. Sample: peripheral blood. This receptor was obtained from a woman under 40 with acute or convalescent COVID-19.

The CDR3 is CAWSDALGGGDTQYF. CDR3 sequence (DNA): TGTGCCTGGAGTGACGCCCTAGGGGGGGGAGATACGCAGTATTTT. The chain uses TRBV30 and TRBJ2-3; tentatively, D is TRBD2 (7 bases). The germline V gene encodes CDR1 GTSNPN and CDR2 SVGIG (reference sequence). V gave up 1 base and J gave up 5 bases, with 16 bases separating them. The CDR3 runs 15 residues. The complete variable domain, with remaining parts taken from reference TRBV30 and TRBJ2-3, reads SQTIHQWPATLVQPVGSPLSLECTVEGTSNPNLYWYRQAAGRGLQLLFYSVGIGQISSEVPQNLSASRPQDRQFILSSKKLLLSDSGFYLCAWSDALGGGDTQYFGPGTRLTVL.